What follows are 9 T cell receptor beta chains derived from one specimen sequenced in a study of radiotherapy plus CTLA-4 blockade in lung cancer. Profiled with immunoSEQ multiplex PCR; TCRdb holds only in-frame clones, not every one. The table shows about 45,000 clones, with almost 65% occurring only once. The sample in question was peripheral blood, obtained from a patient treated with radiotherapy plus ipilimumab. These receptors were obtained from a human donor with non-small cell lung cancer who had a partial response to radiotherapy plus ipilimumab.

CDR3 region: CAWSPQGYYGYTF. CDR3 in DNA: TGTGCCTGGAGTCCCCAGGGGTACTATGGCTACACCTTC. V and J are TRBV30 and TRBJ1-2; possible D gene TRBD1, 6 bases. Looked up from germline, CDR1 is GTSNPN and CDR2 is SVGIG (reference sequence). V lost 2 bases and J 3 bases, leaving 10 bases between the germline ends. This CDR3 is 13 amino acids long.

In its sample, this clone was seen a few times. CDR3 sequence: CASSIGGLPSTDTQYF. The CDR3 DNA reads as TGTGCCAGTAGTATAGGAGGACTACCTAGCACAGATACGCAGTATTTT. The J gene is TRBJ2-3, the V gene TRBV19; D perhaps matches TRBD2 (6 bases). CDR1 LNHDA and CDR2 SQIVND come from the germline V gene (reference sequence). The ends were cut back, 1 base at V and 0 bases at J, with 11 bases in the middle. The CDR3 covers 16 residues.

This clone has only a few counts. The chain combines TRBV19 with TRBJ2-2; 10 nucleotides align to TRBD2. Trimming cost V 7 bases and J 7 bases; bases outside gene matches: 12. The CDR3 consists of 16 residues. Germline V CDR1 and CDR2: LNHDA, SQIVND (reference sequence). The CDR3 reads CASTPRLAGEGGELFF. The CDR3 nucleotides read TGTGCCAGTACCCCCCGGCTAGCGGGAGAGGGCGGGGAGCTGTTTTTT.

This rearrangement joins TRBV2 to TRBJ2-7; 12 bases fit TRBD2. The germline V gene has CDR1 SNHLY and CDR2 FYNNEI. V gave up 9 bases and J gave up 5 bases; unmatched junction bases: 8. This CDR3 has 14 residues. The CDR3 spells CARESGTSGHEQYF. The CDR3 DNA reads as TGTGCCAGAGAATCCGGGACTAGCGGGCACGAGCAGTACTTC.

This clone came up a few times. This chain connects TRBV6-6 to TRBJ2-6, with a weak D call TRBD2 (5 bases). Trimming removed 2 bases from V and 0 bases from J, with 5 bases in between. The CDR3 contains 15 residues. CDR1 MNHNY and CDR2 SVGAGI come from the germline V gene (reference sequence). Written as DNA, the CDR3 is TGTGCCAGCAGTTACGGGAGCTCTGGGGCCAACGTCCTGACTTTC. It encodes CASSYGSSGANVLTF.

This clone was recorded only once. Other nucleotide sequences in the sample specify the same CDR3. This sequence joins TRBV5-1 and TRBJ2-7; 10 positions agree with TRBD1. The V segment lost 0 bases and the J segment 4 bases; nucleotides outside the gene matches: 1. CDR1 and CDR2 from the germline V gene are SGHRS and YFSETQ. The CDR3 runs to 14 residues. The CDR3 DNA sequence: TGCGCCAGCAGCTTGGGGACAGGGGGGTACGAGCAGTACTTC. This encodes CASSLGTGGYEQYF.

There are a few counts of this clone. The chain combines TRBV7-9 with TRBJ2-3; no firm D call. V lost 5 bases and J 6 bases, leaving 9 bases between the germline ends. The CDR3 consists of 12 residues. Germline values: CDR1 SEHNR, CDR2 FQNEAQ (reference sequence). CDR3 DNA sequence: TGTGCCAGCAGCCTCGCAGCGGATACGCAGTATTTT. Protein product: CASSLAADTQYF. The complete variable domain, with remaining parts taken from reference TRBV7-9 and TRBJ2-3, reads DTGVSQNPRHKITKRGQNVTFRCDPISEHNRLYWYRQTLGQGPEFLTYFQNEAQLEKSRLLSDRFSAERPKGSFSTLEIQRTEQGDSAMYLCASSLAADTQYFGPGTRLTVL.

V is TRBV6-1 and J is TRBJ2-7; 10 bases agree with TRBD1. The CDR3 extends over 14 amino acids. The V gene's germline CDR1 is MNHNS and CDR2 SASEGT. Losses at the gene ends were 7 bases for V and 7 bases for J; bases not matched to a gene: 10. CDR3 coding DNA: TGTGCCAGCACTCTCGGGGACAGGGGTAGGGAGCAGTACTTC. Translated: CASTLGDRGREQYF.

The V and J genes are TRBV7-8 and TRBJ1-5; possibly TRBD1 for D (6 bases). The V gene lost 3 bases and the J gene lost 3 bases, with 9 bases spanning the gap. This CDR3 comprises 14 residues. Looked up from germline, CDR1 is SGHVS and CDR2 is FQNEAQ. The CDR3 is CASSFTGLNQPQHF. The CDR3 DNA reads as TGTGCCAGCAGCTTTACAGGGCTCAATCAGCCCCAGCATTTT.